This TCR beta chain was captured in a study of identical twins. Study-level points and caveats: Memory repertoires lacked the insertion deficit that abundant cord blood beta clonotypes showed.

Germline V gives CDR1 SGDLS, CDR2 YYNGEE. The length of the CDR3 is 17 residues. Trimming stripped 4 bases from V and 2 bases from J, with 19 bases between. It was template switching that added a universal primer site, and there were unique molecular identifiers on the cDNA. Via MiXCR, TCRdb re-called the 5' RACE reads, giving one row per CDR3 protein. The sample holds hundreds of thousands of distinct CDR3 sequences, 21% seen once. This clonotype has at least ten counts. The antigen is not known. This sample was also put to use in a study of T cells expressing NK-cell markers.

The chain has TRBV9 and TRBJ1-3, with D tentatively TRBD1 (5 bases). The receptor's source is a woman aged 18-29 years in good health. Input material: PBMCs. CDR3 DNA sequence: TGTGCCAGCAGCTATTCCGGGACCGGCACGGCTGGAAACACCATATATTTT. This translates into CASSYSGTGTAGNTIYF.